These 8 T cell receptor beta chains came from one sample sequenced in a study of PD-1 blockade in classical Hodgkin lymphoma. Here immunoSEQ multiplex PCR was the method, and the copy in TCRdb shows in-frame clones only, minus some. The sample has 110,000 or so clones, 70% to 90% seen once; the top ten hold about 20%. Each of the patients experienced relapse following autologous stem cell transplantation, and their brentuximab vedotin exposure differed. The sequences come from peripheral blood mononuclear cells (PBMCs), collected before the second cycle of nivolumab. These receptors were obtained from a human donor with classical Hodgkin lymphoma.

This clone was recorded a few times. The V and J genes are TRBV7-6 and TRBJ1-1; no firm D call. Looked up from germline, CDR1 is SGHVS and CDR2 is FNYEAQ. The V end was cut by 0 bases, the J end by 6 bases, with 8 bases between. This CDR3 spans 13 amino acids. CDR3: CASSLAPSSEAFF. In DNA form, the CDR3 reads TGTGCCAGCAGCTTAGCCCCCAGTTCTGAAGCTTTCTTT.

A single count supports this clone. The gene calls are TRBV25-1 and TRBJ2-1; 9 positions match TRBD2. The CDR3 has 15 residues. Germline trimming cut 5 bases from V and 7 bases from J; bases unmatched to any gene: 9. Germline CDR1 and CDR2: MGHDK and SYGVNS. The CDR3 sequence: CASSWLAGAGNEQFF. CDR3 in DNA: TGTGCCAGCAGTTGGTTAGCGGGAGCTGGGAATGAGCAGTTCTTC.

The chain joins TRBV6-6 to TRBJ2-7; D gene uncertain. This CDR3 is 14 amino acids long. The germline gives CDR1 MNHNY, CDR2 SVGAGI (reference sequence). V was cut by 0 bases and J by 2 bases, with 8 bases left in between. The chain's CDR3 is CASSYSGVPYEQYF. In DNA, the CDR3 is TGTGCCAGCAGTTACTCTGGGGTCCCCTACGAGCAGTACTTC.

This chain links TRBV6-5 with TRBJ1-4, with 8 bases matching TRBD1. Germline lookup yields CDR1 MNHEY and CDR2 SVGAGI. The trim removed 8 bases at V and 7 bases at J, leaving 9 bases unmatched. The CDR3 totals 14 residues. The DNA for the CDR3 is TGTGCCAGCTCTAAGACAGGGGTATTTGAAAAACTGTTTTTT. This translates into CASSKTGVFEKLFF.

A single count supports this clone. The gene calls are TRBV6-1 and TRBJ1-5, with D hard to call. The V end was cut by 4 bases, the J end by 2 bases, with 12 bases between. The germline V gene encodes CDR1 MNHNS and CDR2 SASEGT. The CDR3 length is 15 residues. This chain's CDR3 is CASSVTGRGNQPQHF. The CDR3 DNA follows: TGTGCCAGCAGTGTAACGGGAAGGGGCAATCAGCCCCAGCATTTT.

The chain links TRBV6-1 to TRBJ2-5; 7 positions agree with TRBD1. V lost 4 bases to trimming and J lost 1 base; unmatched junction nucleotides: 3. Per germline, CDR1 MNHNS and CDR2 SASEGT. CDR3 size: 14 residues. CDR3 loop: CASSGTGVQETQYF. The CDR3, as DNA: TGTGCCAGCAGTGGTACAGGGGTCCAAGAGACCCAGTACTTC.

The chain couples TRBV5-5 to TRBJ2-7; 7 bases are a match to TRBD2. V shed 3 bases and J 2 bases; nucleotides not matched to a gene: 20. The CDR3 has 19 residues. The germline CDR1 and CDR2 sequences are SGHKS and YYEKEE (reference sequence). This CDR3 reads CASSSRGPAGISIPYEQYF. CDR3 nucleotide sequence: TGTGCCAGCAGCTCCCGGGGTCCAGCGGGGATTAGCATCCCCTACGAGCAGTACTTC.

The chain combines TRBV4-1 with TRBJ1-1; 7 bases fit TRBD1. The CDR3 loop spans 15 amino acids. J gave up 5 bases and V 3 bases, and 9 bases lay outside the gene matches. CDR1 is MGHRA and CDR2 is YSYEKL in the germline V gene. This CDR3 reads CASSHRQGLRTEAFF. The CDR3 DNA follows: TGCGCCAGCAGCCACCGACAGGGTCTCCGAACTGAAGCTTTCTTT.